One sample yielded the 26 T cell receptor beta chains listed below, sequenced in a study of blood T cell repertoires in COVID-19. Produced via immunoSEQ multiplex PCR; TCRdb's table is partial and in-frame only. The repertoire includes tens of thousands of clones, roughly 82% of them detected once, and more than 20% sits in the top ten. The material sequenced was peripheral blood. These receptors came from a man aged 55-75 years with acute or convalescent COVID-19.

This chain connects TRBV2 to TRBJ2-7; 9 positions match TRBD1. CDR3 size: 13 residues. With 6 bases clipped from V and 7 bases from J, the junction kept 7 bases outside the gene matches. Germline CDR1 reads SNHLY; CDR2 reads FYNNEI. CDR3 in DNA: TGTGCCAGCAGGAAACAGGGGGCGGGAGAGCAGTACTTC. The encoded protein is CASRKQGAGEQYF.

The chain links TRBV7-9 to TRBJ2-5; 9 bases align to TRBD1. J was trimmed by 4 bases and V by 0 bases; bases with no gene match: 6. The germline CDR1 and CDR2 sequences are SEHNR and FQNEAQ (reference sequence). This CDR3 is 16 amino acids long. The CDR3 nucleotides are TGTGCCAGCAGCTTAGCCGGACAGGGGAAGAGAGAGACCCAGTACTTC. Protein: CASSLAGQGKRETQYF.

The chain has TRBV11-2 and TRBJ1-1; the D is unclear. The CDR3 totals 16 residues. From germline, CDR1 is SGHAT and CDR2 FQNNGV. V was cut by 6 bases and J by 1 base, with 18 bases left in between. CDR3: CASSPVRGGKNTEAFF. The CDR3, as DNA: TGTGCCAGCAGTCCCGTCCGGGGTGGGAAGAACACTGAAGCTTTCTTT.

The chain uses TRBV27 and TRBJ1-4, with TRBD1 as a possible D gene (6 bases). Trimming pared 5 bases from V and 8 bases from J, leaving 21 bases between. The CDR3 has 16 amino acids. Germline V lookup: CDR1 MNHEY, CDR2 SMNVEV (reference sequence). The CDR3 spells CASSTTEGGGFEKLFF. In DNA, the CDR3 is TGTGCCAGCAGTACGACGGAGGGGGGGGGATTCGAAAAACTGTTTTTT.

The chain couples TRBV6-5 to TRBJ1-3; 7 bases are a match to TRBD1. The length of the CDR3 is 13 residues. From germline, CDR1 is MNHEY and CDR2 SVGAGI. Trimming cost V 10 bases and J 4 bases; bases outside gene matches: 7. CDR3 sequence reads: CATSGGPGNTIYF. In DNA, the CDR3 is TGTGCCACCTCAGGGGGACCCGGAAACACCATATATTTT.

The chain carries TRBV6-5 and TRBJ1-5; possibly TRBD1 for D (6 bases). This CDR3 is 15 amino acids long. The V gene lost 5 bases and the J gene lost 4 bases, with 15 bases spanning the gap. Germline loops: CDR1 MNHEY, CDR2 SVGAGI. The CDR3 is CASSLDRNGNQPQHF. The CDR3 DNA is TGTGCCAGCAGTCTGGACAGAAATGGGAATCAGCCCCAGCATTTT.

The CDR3, as DNA: TGTGCCAGCAGTTTAAAGGGACAGGGATGGGAAAAACTGTTTTTT. This encodes CASSLKGQGWEKLFF. The rearrangement joins TRBV27 to TRBJ1-4, with 9 bases identical to TRBD1. The CDR3 runs to 15 residues. J was trimmed by 8 bases and V by 2 bases; bases with no gene match: 6. Germline V gene data show CDR1 as MNHEY and CDR2 as SMNVEV (reference sequence).

V usage is TRBV4-2 and J usage is TRBJ2-1; 9 nucleotides line up with TRBD1. This CDR3 has 16 amino acids. Losses at the gene ends were 1 base for V and 4 bases for J; bases not matched to a gene: 5. Germline CDR1 LGHNA, CDR2 YNFKEQ. The CDR3 sequence is CASSQGTGDLYNEQFF. The CDR3 DNA is TGTGCCAGCAGCCAAGGGACAGGGGACCTATACAATGAGCAGTTCTTC.

The J gene is TRBJ1-5, the V gene TRBV10-3; D is undetermined. CDR1 is ENHRY and CDR2 is SYGVKD in the germline V gene. The CDR3 loop spans 14 amino acids. The germline V and J ends were trimmed by 5 bases and 2 bases, with 10 bases remaining between them. The CDR3 here is CAISLGPGNQPQHF. The DNA of the CDR3 is TGTGCCATCAGTCTAGGTCCGGGCAATCAGCCCCAGCATTTT.

The V call is TRBV4-2, the J call TRBJ2-1, with 8 bases aligning to TRBD2. V was clipped by 4 bases and J by 8 bases; unmatched bases: 13. Germline V gene sequence: CDR1 LGHNA, CDR2 YNFKEQ. CDR3 length: 16 residues. The CDR3 region is CASSPNPSGGGHEQFF. The CDR3 DNA reads TGTGCCAGCAGCCCTAACCCCAGCGGGGGTGGACATGAGCAGTTCTTC.

The V call is TRBV7-9, the J call TRBJ1-1, with D hard to call. V was cut by 6 bases and J by 4 bases, with 9 bases left in between. This CDR3 is 12 amino acids long. The V gene's germline CDR1 is SEHNR and CDR2 FQNEAQ (reference sequence). This CDR3 reads CASSIGLTEAFF. The CDR3 region has the DNA TGTGCCAGCAGTATAGGACTCACTGAAGCTTTCTTT.

The chain couples TRBV27 to TRBJ2-1, with 11 bases aligning to TRBD2. Germline V gene lookup returns CDR1 MNHEY and CDR2 SMNVEV (reference sequence). The CDR3 spans 16 residues. Trimming removed 3 bases from V and 7 bases from J; junction bases left unmatched: 8. Here the CDR3 reads CASSLRLAGRSNEQFF. The DNA for the CDR3 is TGTGCCAGCAGTTTGAGACTAGCGGGGCGATCAAATGAGCAGTTCTTC.

The chain carries TRBV5-1 and TRBJ1-5; 10 bases line up with TRBD1. Germline CDR1 reads SGHRS; CDR2 reads YFSETQ. This CDR3 contains 16 residues. V dropped 3 bases and J dropped 4; count of bases not matched to a gene: 7. CDR3: CASSSGQGGGNQPQHF. The CDR3, as DNA: TGCGCCAGCAGCTCCGGACAGGGGGGAGGGAATCAGCCCCAGCATTTT.

V is TRBV13 and J is TRBJ2-3, with D perhaps TRBD1 (6 bases). V lost 5 bases and J lost 2, with 14 bases in between. The CDR3 contains 15 residues. CDR1 is PRHDT and CDR2 is FYEKMQ in the germline V gene (reference sequence). The CDR3 nucleotides read TGTGCCAGCAGCCTACAGGGCCGCAACACAGATACGCAGTATTTT. Translated, it gives CASSLQGRNTDTQYF.

The rearrangement uses TRBV19 and TRBJ1-1, with TRBD1 identical over 7 bases. Per the germline V gene, CDR1 is LNHDA and CDR2 is SQIVND (reference sequence). V shed 5 bases and J 11 bases; nucleotides not matched to a gene: 11. The CDR3 runs to 13 residues. The CDR3 DNA is TGTGCCAGTAGTTTTTTACCCGGGACAGAGGCTTTCTTT. It codes for CASSFLPGTEAFF.

V and J are TRBV7-2 and TRBJ1-6; D might be TRBD1 (6 bases). The V gene's germline CDR1 is SGHTA and CDR2 FQGNSA. The V gene lost 0 bases and the J gene lost 9 bases, with 15 bases spanning the gap. This CDR3 has 16 residues. The CDR3 is CASSLAGGGLRSPLHF. The CDR3 DNA reads as TGTGCCAGCAGCTTAGCGGGGGGGGGCTTGCGTTCACCCCTCCACTTT.

This clone was seen once. This chain joins TRBV9 and TRBJ2-3; 7 bases align to TRBD2. V lost 0 bases to trimming and J lost 2 bases; unmatched junction nucleotides: 6. In germline, CDR1 is SGDLS, CDR2 YYNGEE. This CDR3 comprises 16 residues. This CDR3 is CASSVGLAINTDTQYF. Written as DNA, the CDR3 is TGTGCCAGCAGCGTAGGACTAGCCATAAACACAGATACGCAGTATTTT.

The V and J genes are TRBV6-5 and TRBJ2-3; 8 bases are a match to TRBD2. V shed 6 bases and J 5 bases; nucleotides not matched to a gene: 7. The CDR3 consists of 14 residues. CDR1 is MNHEY, CDR2 SVGAGI, per germline. CDR3 bases: TGTGCCAGCAGCTTAGGACTAGCTGGAGATACGCAGTATTTT. The encoded protein is CASSLGLAGDTQYF.

This clone has a handful of counts. This chain joins TRBV4-1 and TRBJ2-3; 12 bases match TRBD1. Trimming at V came to 4 bases and at J to 7 bases, leaving 9 bases not matched to a gene. Germline CDR1 reads MGHRA; CDR2 reads YSYEKL. The CDR3 consists of 16 residues. The CDR3 nucleotides are TGCGCCAGCAGCCTTACCGGGACAGGGGGCTCAAATACGCAGTATTTT. Amino acid sequence: CASSLTGTGGSNTQYF.

This clone was observed a single time. The chain is built from TRBV19 and TRBJ1-3; D is possibly TRBD1 (6 bases). Germline V gives CDR1 LNHDA, CDR2 SQIVND (reference sequence). V was shortened by 2 bases and J by 4 bases, with 12 bases between the two germline ends. CDR3 length: 15 residues. The CDR3 sequence: CASSIMGAHGNTIYF. CDR3 in DNA: TGTGCCAGTAGTATAATGGGGGCGCACGGAAACACCATATATTTT.

The rearrangement uses TRBV6-4 and TRBJ2-1; TRBD1 is a possible D gene (6 bases). V lost 0 bases to trimming and J lost 0 bases, with 12 bases between them. CDR3 length: 17 residues. Germline CDR1 reads MRHNA; CDR2 reads SNTAGT. CDR3 in amino acids: CASSDSSRGGSYNEQFF. In DNA form, the CDR3 reads TGTGCCAGCAGTGACTCGAGCCGAGGGGGCTCCTACAATGAGCAGTTCTTC.

The chain has TRBV6-4 and TRBJ2-1; perhaps TRBD1 as D (6 bases). Trimming shortened V by 6 bases and J by 4 bases, and 10 bases separated the two germline ends. Germline CDR1 MRHNA, CDR2 SNTAGT. There are 13 residues in the CDR3. As DNA, the CDR3 is TGTGCCAGCAGCCCGACAGGTTACAATGAGCAGTTCTTC. Translation gives CASSPTGYNEQFF.

The chain uses TRBV4-3 and TRBJ1-4, with 7 bases aligning to TRBD1. CDR3 length: 15 residues. V trimming: 0 bases; J trimming: 7 bases; junction bases outside the gene matches: 5. Germline V lookup: CDR1 LGHNA, CDR2 YSLEER. The CDR3 DNA sequence: TGCGCCAGCAGCCAAGAAAGGGGGCACGGTGAAAAACTGTTTTTT. Translation: CASSQERGHGEKLFF.

The chain carries TRBV14 and TRBJ1-2; TRBD1 matches at 11 bases. Per the germline V gene, CDR1 is SGHDN and CDR2 is FVKESK. CDR3 length: 17 amino acids. Unmatched junction bases numbered 14, after V lost 4 bases and J lost 7 bases. DNA for the CDR3: TGTGCCAGCAGCCCCCCGGGACAGGGGGTGTCCTCCGCTGGCTACACCTTC. Translated: CASSPPGQGVSSAGYTF.

The genes are TRBV6-5 and TRBJ2-1; D is uncertain. The V gene lost 5 bases and the J gene lost 6 bases, with 8 bases spanning the gap. The CDR3 contains 12 residues. CDR1 is MNHEY, CDR2 SVGAGI, per germline. The CDR3 sequence: CASSRPGNEQFF. The CDR3 region has the DNA TGTGCCAGCAGTAGACCGGGCAATGAGCAGTTCTTC.

The V call is TRBV7-2, the J call TRBJ2-2, with 7 bases aligning to TRBD1. The germline V gene has CDR1 SGHTA and CDR2 FQGNSA. J was trimmed by 2 bases and V by 5 bases; bases with no gene match: 5. The CDR3 has 15 residues. CDR3 DNA sequence: TGTGCCAGCAGCACAGACAGGGTCAACACCGGGGAGCTGTTTTTT. Translation: CASSTDRVNTGELFF.